The 14 T cell receptor beta chains below all came from one sample that was sequenced in a study of T cell responses to AZD1222 COVID-19 vaccine. Repertoires were generated with immunoSEQ multiplex PCR, while TCRdb's copy carries only in-frame clones and drops some. This table has 150,000 or so clones, about 87% appearing once. The material sequenced was peripheral blood, taken on day 0 of AZD1222 vaccination. These receptors were collected from an adult in good health.

The chain combines TRBV19 with TRBJ2-7; TRBD1 matches 10 bases. CDR1 LNHDA and CDR2 SQIVND come from the germline V gene (reference sequence). The CDR3 runs 15 residues. J lost 1 base, V lost 6 bases, and 6 bases had no gene match. The CDR3 DNA sequence: TGTGCCAGTAGCCCCGGACAGGGGGTTTCCTACGAGCAGTACTTC. Protein sequence: CASSPGQGVSYEQYF.

This chain links TRBV12-3 or TRBV12-4 with TRBJ1-6; no reliable D call. V was pared by 8 bases and J by 0 bases, with 5 bases between. This CDR3 has 13 residues. This CDR3 is CASQSSYNSPLHF. CDR3 bases: TGTGCCAGCCAGAGCTCCTATAATTCACCCCTCCACTTT.

This clone was found once. The chain joins TRBV10-3 to TRBJ2-7; 9 bases line up with TRBD2. Germline V gene lookup returns CDR1 ENHRY and CDR2 SYGVKD. V lost 3 bases to trimming and J lost 7 bases; unmatched junction nucleotides: 16. The CDR3 loop spans 17 amino acids. The CDR3 nucleotides are TGTGCCATCAGTGATTGGGGTAGGGAGCGGGGGGCCGGAGAGCAGTACTTC. This translates into CAISDWGRERGAGEQYF.

This chain uses TRBV3-1 (or the pseudogene TRBV3-2) with TRBJ1-2; a weak D match, TRBD1 (6 bases). CDR1 and CDR2 (germline): LGHDT, YNNKEL (reference sequence). The CDR3 sequence is 13 residues long. V was pared by 0 bases and J by 8 bases, with 10 bases between. The CDR3 DNA follows: TGTGCCAGCAGCCAAGAGGCGGACAGCGGCTACACCTTC. Translation gives CASSQEADSGYTF.

This sequence joins TRBV19 and TRBJ2-7; D might be TRBD1 (5 bases). Trimming took off 4 bases at V and 3 bases at J, with 10 bases between the two ends. This CDR3 contains 13 residues. CDR1 and CDR2 (germline): LNHDA, SQIVND (reference sequence). The CDR3 coding sequence is TGTGCCAGTAGTACGGACACCAACTACGAGCAGTACTTC. Translated, it gives CASSTDTNYEQYF.

The J gene is TRBJ2-7, the V gene TRBV28; the match to TRBD2 covers 7 bases. The germline V gene has CDR1 MDHEN and CDR2 SYDVKM. Losses at the gene ends were 4 bases for V and 2 bases for J; bases not matched to a gene: 8. The CDR3 spans 15 residues. The CDR3 DNA reads TGTGCCAGCAGTTCCCCAGGCGGGGGTACCTACGAGCAGTACTTC. It specifies CASSSPGGGTYEQYF.

DNA for the CDR3: TGTGCCACCAGCAGTGCGGGAGGCGAGCAGTACTTC. Its protein product is CATSSAGGEQYF. V and J are TRBV15 and TRBJ2-7, with TRBD2 identical over 8 bases. The CDR3 runs 12 residues. Germline V gives CDR1 LNHNV, CDR2 YYDKDF (reference sequence). The ends lost 3 bases at V and 6 bases at J; junction bases unmatched: 1.

CDR3 in amino acids: CASLHGTRENTIYF. The CDR3 nucleotides are TGTGCCAGTCTACACGGGACTCGGGAAAACACCATATATTTT. The chain is built from TRBV6-6 and TRBJ1-3; possibly TRBD1 for D (5 bases). Trimming removed 9 bases from V and 6 bases from J, with 18 bases in between. In germline, CDR1 is MNHNY, CDR2 SVGAGI (reference sequence). This CDR3 has 14 amino acids.

This clone appeared a single time. This chain uses TRBV9 with TRBJ1-6; 7 nucleotides line up with TRBD1. The CDR3 covers 15 residues. V lost 1 base to trimming and J lost 6 bases; unmatched junction nucleotides: 4. Germline CDR1 reads SGDLS; CDR2 reads YYNGEE. The CDR3 region has the DNA TGTGCCAGCAGCGTAAGTGACAGGGCTAATTCACCCCTCCACTTT. Encoded protein: CASSVSDRANSPLHF.

The rearrangement uses TRBV4-1 and TRBJ1-2; D is possibly TRBD1 (5 bases). The CDR3 contains 15 residues. Germline values: CDR1 MGHRA, CDR2 YSYEKL. With 4 bases removed from V and 1 base from J, the gap between germline ends came to 13 bases. The CDR3 bases are TGCGCCAGCAGCCCCGGGACCCGCAATAACTATGGCTACACCTTC. It yields the protein CASSPGTRNNYGYTF.

The chain employs TRBV21-1 and TRBJ1-1; the table's D call TRBD1 went unverified against the DNA. TRBV21-1 is noted as a pseudogene. The CDR3 is 14 amino acids. In DNA form, the CDR3 reads TGTGCCAGCAGCAAAGACGGGACAGAGAATGAAGCTTTCTTT. Translation gives CASSKDGTENEAFF.

The rearrangement uses TRBV6-5 and TRBJ1-6; D gene ambiguous. The CDR3 runs 15 residues. Looked up from germline, CDR1 is MNHEY and CDR2 is SVGAGI. The V and J ends lost 6 bases and 0 bases respectively, with 9 bases between them. Here the CDR3 DNA reads TGTGCCAGCAGGTCAGGAGACTCCTATAATTCACCCCTCCACTTT. It translates to CASRSGDSYNSPLHF.

The J gene is TRBJ2-7, the V gene TRBV3-1 (or the pseudogene TRBV3-2); 7 bases line up with TRBD1. The CDR3 runs 14 residues. Germline CDR1 LGHDT, CDR2 YNNKEL (reference sequence). With V trimmed by 1 base and J by 2 bases, 2 bases remained unmatched. DNA for the CDR3: TGTGCCAGCAGCCAAGGACAGGGTACCTACGAGCAGTACTTC. Encoded protein: CASSQGQGTYEQYF.

V usage is TRBV9 and J usage is TRBJ2-5, with a tentative D call TRBD2 (6 bases). Trimming took off 3 bases at V and 5 bases at J, with 11 bases between the two ends. Germline CDR1 SGDLS, CDR2 YYNGEE. The CDR3 has 13 amino acids. The CDR3 DNA follows: TGTGCCAGCAGCGGGGGGGACGTGGAGACCCAGTACTTC. As protein: CASSGGDVETQYF. The full variable domain, rest sourced from reference TRBV9 and TRBJ2-5, is DSGVTQTPKHLITATGQRVTLRCSPRSGDLSVYWYQQSLDQGLQFLIQYYNGEERAKGNILERFSAQQFPDLHSELNLSSLELGDSALYFCASSGGDVETQYFGPGTRLLVL.